This TCR beta chain originates from a study of post-analysis software for immune sequencing data. Background on the study: Secondary progressive, relapsing-remitting and progressive-relapsing multiple sclerosis were among the included disease courses.

This clonotype came up a few times. Its antigen remains unknown. Trimming removed 4 bases from V and 3 bases from J, with 10 bases in between. The CDR3 totals 14 residues. Germline V gene lookup returns CDR1 PRHDT and CDR2 FYEKMQ (reference sequence). Included in the TCR beta cDNA libraries were unique molecular identifiers. MiXCR, run by TCRdb on the PCR reads, gives a single entry per CDR3 protein. Among some 800,000 distinct CDR3 sequences listed, around 45% were seen once. Broader study findings: Patients showed TRBV5-6, TRBV5-1 and TRBV20-1 among five TRBV segments more frequent than in controls. When the samples were clustered directly with F measure, those that had been prepared in the same batch showed strong co-clustering.

The sequenced sample was blood. This TCR was sampled from a girl between 10 and 17 years old with multiple sclerosis. The genes are TRBV13 and TRBJ2-1, with D uncertain. CDR3 DNA sequence: TGTGCCAGCAGCTCCCGGACGGTCTACAATGAGCAGTTCTTC. This gives the protein CASSSRTVYNEQFF.